Here is one TCR beta chain with its context. The sample comes from a study of blood T cells in healthy people across ages. The CDR3 has 14 amino acids. CDR1 is SGHRS, CDR2 YFSETQ, per germline. The V and J ends lost 4 bases and 1 base respectively, with 11 bases between them. Combining a sample-barcoded 5' primer with a J-beta primer mix, a second PCR ran for roughly 7 to 12 cycles. A single record per CDR3 protein comes from TCRdb applying MiXCR to the 5' RACE reads. The table has roughly 720,000 distinct CDR3 sequences, about 55% seen once. The source material was blood. The receptor's source is an older man in good health. V usage is TRBV5-1 and J usage is TRBJ2-5; perhaps TRBD1 as D (6 bases). The chain's CDR3 is CASSVDRIQETQYF. CDR3 nucleotides: TGCGCCAGCAGCGTGGACAGAATCCAAGAGACCCAGTACTTC.